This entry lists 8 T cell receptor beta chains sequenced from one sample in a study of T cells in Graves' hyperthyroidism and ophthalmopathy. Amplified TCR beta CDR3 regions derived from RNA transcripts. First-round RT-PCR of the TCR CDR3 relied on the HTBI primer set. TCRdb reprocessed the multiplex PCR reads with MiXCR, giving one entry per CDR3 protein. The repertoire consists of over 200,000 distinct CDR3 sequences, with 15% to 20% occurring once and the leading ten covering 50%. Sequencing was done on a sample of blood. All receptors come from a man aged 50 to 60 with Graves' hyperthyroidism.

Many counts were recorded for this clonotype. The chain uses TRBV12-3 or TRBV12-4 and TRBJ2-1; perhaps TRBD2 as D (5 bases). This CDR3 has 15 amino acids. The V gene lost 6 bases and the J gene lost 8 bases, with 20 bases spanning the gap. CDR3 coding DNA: TGTGCCAGCAGCTTGGTTGGCGGGCTAGTCTATGAGCAGTTCTTC. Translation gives CASSLVGGLVYEQFF.

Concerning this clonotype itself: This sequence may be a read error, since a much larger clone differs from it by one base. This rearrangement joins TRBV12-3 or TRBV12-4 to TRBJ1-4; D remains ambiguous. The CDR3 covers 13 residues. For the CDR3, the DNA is TGTGCCAGCAGTTTACGTTCCAATGAAAAACTGTCTTTT. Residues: CASSLRSNEKLSF.

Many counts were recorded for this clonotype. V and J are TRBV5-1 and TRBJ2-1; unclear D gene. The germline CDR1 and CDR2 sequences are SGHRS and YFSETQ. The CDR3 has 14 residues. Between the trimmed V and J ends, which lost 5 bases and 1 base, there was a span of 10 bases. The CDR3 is CASRRDLSYNEQFF. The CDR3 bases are TGCGCCAGCAGAAGGGATTTATCCTACAATGAGCAGTTCTTC.

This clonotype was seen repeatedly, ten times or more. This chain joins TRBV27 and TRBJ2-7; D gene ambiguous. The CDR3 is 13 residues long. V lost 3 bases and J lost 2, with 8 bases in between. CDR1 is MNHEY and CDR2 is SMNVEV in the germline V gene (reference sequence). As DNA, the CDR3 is TGTGCCAGCAGTTTTGGGGTGACCTACGAGCAGTACTTC. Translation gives CASSFGVTYEQYF.

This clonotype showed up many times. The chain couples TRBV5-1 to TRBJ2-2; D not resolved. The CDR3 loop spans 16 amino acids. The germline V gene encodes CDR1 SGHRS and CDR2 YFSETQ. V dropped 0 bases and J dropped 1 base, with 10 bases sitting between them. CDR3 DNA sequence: TGCGCCAGCAGCTTGGGCGGAAACATGAACACCGGGGAGCTGTTTTTT. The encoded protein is CASSLGGNMNTGELFF.

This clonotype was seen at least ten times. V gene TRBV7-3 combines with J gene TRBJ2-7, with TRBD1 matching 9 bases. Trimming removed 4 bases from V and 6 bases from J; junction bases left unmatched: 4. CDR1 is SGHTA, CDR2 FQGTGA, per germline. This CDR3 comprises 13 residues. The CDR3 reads CASSSDRGREQYF. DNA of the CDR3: TGTGCCAGCAGCTCGGACAGGGGTCGCGAGCAGTACTTC.

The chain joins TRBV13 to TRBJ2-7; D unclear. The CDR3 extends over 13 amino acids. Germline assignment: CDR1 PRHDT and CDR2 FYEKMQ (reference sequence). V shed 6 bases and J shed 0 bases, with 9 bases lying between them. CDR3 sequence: CASRHKSSYEQYF. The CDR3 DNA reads TGTGCCAGCAGGCACAAGAGCTCCTACGAGCAGTACTTC. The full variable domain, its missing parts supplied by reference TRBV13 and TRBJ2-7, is AAGVIQSPRHLIKEKRETATLKCYPIPRHDTVYWYQQGPGQDPQFLISFYEKMQSDKGSIPDRFSAQQFSDYHSELNMSSLELGDSALYFCASRHKSSYEQYFGPGTRLTVT.

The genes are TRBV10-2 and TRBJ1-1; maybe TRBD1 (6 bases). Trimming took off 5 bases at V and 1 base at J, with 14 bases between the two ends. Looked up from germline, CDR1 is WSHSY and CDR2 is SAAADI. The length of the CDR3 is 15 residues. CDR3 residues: CASSQQGPANTEAFF. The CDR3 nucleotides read TGCGCCAGCAGTCAACAGGGACCTGCGAACACTGAAGCTTTCTTT.